This T cell receptor beta chain was obtained from a study of CD8 T cells in Susac syndrome (dated by TCRdb to the late 2010s). Turning to the overall study: Of the Susac syndrome patients who were sequenced, roughly 8 were in clinical remission while roughly six had clinically active disease. At blood withdrawal, Susac syndrome patients were therapy-naive, treated with corticosteroids (with IVIg additionally given to some), or treated with IVIg alone. Repertoire sequencing was used to test whether CD8+ T cell activation and differentiation in Susac syndrome was antigen driven.

Comment on this clonotype: The clone's antigen remains unknown. Base qualities are not at hand, and no much larger clone is one base apart.

Including cysteine and phenylalanine, the CDR3 has 14 amino acids. The CDR3 DNA has 42 bases and is translated from base 1. CDR1 and CDR2, looked up from the germline V gene (reference sequence), are DFQATT and SNEGSKA. At the junction V is shortened by 8 bases and J by 10 bases; bases outside the gene matches: 15. Peripheral blood CD8+ and CD4+ T cells from healthy donors, Susac syndrome patients and multiple sclerosis patients were profiled by high-throughput TCR beta sequencing. Recently defined diagnostic criteria for definite or probable disease were met by the Susac syndrome patients. Bulk CD8+ and CD4+ T cells were purified magnetically by negative isolation, whereas CD8+ TEMRA cells were enriched by FACS. Blood was collected in EDTA tubes and processed within 24 hours, with PBMCs isolated through density gradient centrifugation. PBMCs intended for TCR sequencing were cryopreserved in liquid nitrogen and were subsequently thawed in a 37 degrees C water bath. The sorted or isolated CD4+, CD8+ and CD8+ TEMRA cells reached a purity of at least 90%.

RNA was extracted using the RNeasy kit, and roughly 0.45 to 1 ug of the RNA was reverse transcribed with random hexamers. The immunoSEQ multiplex PCR assay, covering 54 Vbeta and 13 Jbeta segments, was used to amplify TCR beta CDR3 regions. PCR amplification bias was corrected using a synthetic template baseline for primer optimization and computational correction. On the authors' methods: Only productive sequences were kept, with reads annotated to V, D and J genes according to IMGT and analyzed in immunoSEQ Analyzer. To calculate clonality, Shannon entropy was normalized by log2 of the number of productive unique sequences and then subtracted from one. For each patient and control, public and private clones were evaluated among the 100 most prevalent clones. Susac-specific clones were defined as absent from healthy and MS cohorts, 1052 published viral clones and other ImmuneACCESS disease sequences. TCRdb trimmed public reads at Q25 via fastp, called clones via MiXCR and kept in-frame beta chains. Entries are consolidated by CDR3 protein sequence, retaining the most common genes and DNA. These V and J calls rely on TCRdb rather than the paper's analysis. This sample is represented by some 240,000 distinct CDR3 sequences; around 96% of them were singletons. Approximately 0.094% of the sample is taken by the ten largest.

What the research found in general, with its limitations: In the CD4+ T cell repertoire of Susac syndrome patients, clonal expansion was not detected. The number of individuals in the TCR sequencing and HLA analysis was acknowledged as relatively small.

Sequences were obtained from CD4+ T cells from PBMCs. This sequence was found in a human donor with Susac syndrome. The chain is encoded by TRBV20-1 joined to TRBJ2-1, and 9 junctional nucleotides match TRBD2. The sequence in DNA is TGCAGTCTCTCAGGGGCGGGAGGGCCTCGCGAGCAGTTCTTC. It translates as CSLSGAGGPREQFF.